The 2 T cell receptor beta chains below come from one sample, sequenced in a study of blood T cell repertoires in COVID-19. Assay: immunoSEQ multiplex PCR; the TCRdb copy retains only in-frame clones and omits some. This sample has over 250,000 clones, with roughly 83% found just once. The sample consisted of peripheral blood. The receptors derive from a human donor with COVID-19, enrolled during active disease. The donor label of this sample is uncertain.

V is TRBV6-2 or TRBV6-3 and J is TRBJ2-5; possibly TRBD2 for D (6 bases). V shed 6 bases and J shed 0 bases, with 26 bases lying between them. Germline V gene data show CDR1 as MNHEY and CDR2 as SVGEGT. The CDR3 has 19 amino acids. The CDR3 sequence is CASSLVGIQFGEDQETQYF. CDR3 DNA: TGTGCCAGCAGCCTTGTAGGGATCCAGTTCGGGGAGGACCAAGAGACCCAGTACTTC.

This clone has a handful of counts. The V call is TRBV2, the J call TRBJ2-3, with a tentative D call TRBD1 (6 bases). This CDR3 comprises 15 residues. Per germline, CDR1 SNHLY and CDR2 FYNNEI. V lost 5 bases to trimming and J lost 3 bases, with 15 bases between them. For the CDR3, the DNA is TGTGCCAGCAGTAACTCGTTGACAGGAACAGATACGCAGTATTTT. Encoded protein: CASSNSLTGTDTQYF.